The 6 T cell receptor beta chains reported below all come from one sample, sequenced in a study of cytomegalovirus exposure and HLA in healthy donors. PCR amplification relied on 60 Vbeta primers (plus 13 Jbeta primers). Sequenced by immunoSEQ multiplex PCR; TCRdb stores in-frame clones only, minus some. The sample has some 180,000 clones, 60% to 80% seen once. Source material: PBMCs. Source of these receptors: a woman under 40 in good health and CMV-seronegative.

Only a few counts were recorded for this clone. The CDR3 DNA reads as TGTGCCAGCAGCTTCTGGATATTAGAACAGGAAGCTTTCTTT. Its protein product is CASSFWILEQEAFF. This chain connects TRBV5-8 to TRBJ1-1; D gene unclear. Germline V lookup: CDR1 SGHTS, CDR2 YDEGEE. The CDR3 is made up of 14 amino acids. The V and J ends lost 2 bases and 8 bases respectively, with 16 bases between them.

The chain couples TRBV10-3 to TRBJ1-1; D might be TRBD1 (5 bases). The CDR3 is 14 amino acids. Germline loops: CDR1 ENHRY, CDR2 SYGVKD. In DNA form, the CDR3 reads TGTGCTTCATGTGACAGAGCCATGAACACTGAAGCTTTCTTT. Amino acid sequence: CASCDRAMNTEAFF.

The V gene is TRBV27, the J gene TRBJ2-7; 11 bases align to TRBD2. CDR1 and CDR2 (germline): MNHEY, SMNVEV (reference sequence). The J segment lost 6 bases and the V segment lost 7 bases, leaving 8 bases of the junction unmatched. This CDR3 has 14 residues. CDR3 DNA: TGTGCCAGCAATTTTAGCGGGAGGGAAGGCGAGCAGTACTTC. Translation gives CASNFSGREGEQYF.

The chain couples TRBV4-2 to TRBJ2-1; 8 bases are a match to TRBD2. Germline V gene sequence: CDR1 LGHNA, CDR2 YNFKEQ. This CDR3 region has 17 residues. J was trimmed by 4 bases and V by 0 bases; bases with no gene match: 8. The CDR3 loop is CASSQDLAGAKYNEQFF. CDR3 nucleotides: TGTGCCAGCAGCCAAGACCTAGCGGGCGCTAAATACAATGAGCAGTTCTTC.

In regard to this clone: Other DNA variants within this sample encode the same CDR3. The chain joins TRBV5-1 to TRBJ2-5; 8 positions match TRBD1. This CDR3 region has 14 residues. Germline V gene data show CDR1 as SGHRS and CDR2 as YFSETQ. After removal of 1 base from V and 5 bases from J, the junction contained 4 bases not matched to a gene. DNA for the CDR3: TGCGCCAGCAGCTTGACAGGGGGTGAGGAGACCCAGTACTTC. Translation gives CASSLTGGEETQYF.

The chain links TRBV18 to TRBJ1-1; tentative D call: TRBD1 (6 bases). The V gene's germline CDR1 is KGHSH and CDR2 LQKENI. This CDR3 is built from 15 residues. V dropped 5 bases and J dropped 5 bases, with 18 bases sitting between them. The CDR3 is CASSFQEQGQTEAFF. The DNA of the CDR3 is TGTGCCAGCTCATTCCAAGAGCAGGGGCAAACTGAAGCTTTCTTT. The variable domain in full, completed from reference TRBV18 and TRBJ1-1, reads NAGVMQNPRHLVRRRGQEARLRCSPMKGHSHVYWYRQLPEEGLKFMVYLQKENIIDESGMPKERFSAEFPKEGPSILRIQQVVRGDSAAYFCASSFQEQGQTEAFFGQGTRLTVV.